The clone carrying this T cell receptor beta chain appeared many times. The sample is drawn from a study of early T cells in non-severe SARS-CoV-2 infection. CDR1 and CDR2 (germline): SGHTA, FQGNSA. V shed 3 bases, J shed 2 bases, and the junction held 9 bases outside the gene matches. The length of the CDR3 is 16 residues. TCRdb independently ran MiXCR on the 5' RACE reads; one entry per CDR3 protein. Among under 40,000 distinct CDR3 sequences, about 6.3% were seen once, and the ten largest hold 5% to 6.5%. The V and J genes are TRBV7-2 and TRBJ2-7; 8 nucleotides agree with TRBD2. The specimen was whole blood. This sequence was found in an adult who was a healthcare worker with PCR-confirmed SARS-CoV-2 infection or an uninfected control (not recorded which). The CDR3 bases are TGTGCCAGCAGCTTCTTCTCTGCGGGAGGCCCCTACGAGCAGTACTTC. It codes for CASSFFSAGGPYEQYF.